This record covers a single T cell receptor (beta chain). Antigen: not known. Unsorted whole blood served as the source of blood RNA, and germline DNA was extracted as well. Chronic HBV infection was present in the patients, who were treatment-naive. The data derive from a study of tumor-infiltrating lymphocytes in primary liver carcinoma. Findings and limits, study-wide: A significantly higher top-250-clone fraction was found in tumors than in blood (p = 0.039).

TCR beta cDNA was made from 450 to 550 ng total RNA with a constant-region primer. A slightly modified ARM-PCR protocol with three nested multiplex PCR rounds produced these TCR beta libraries. Forward primers for TRBV1-TRBV30 and a C-beta reverse primer served the first two PCR rounds, at approximately 10 cycles each. MiXCR, run by TCRdb on the multiplex PCR reads, gives a single entry per CDR3 protein. The table records a few hundred thousand distinct CDR3 sequences, around 50% of them present only once. CDR1 and CDR2 (germline): SQVTM, ANQGSEA. Trimming shortened V by 7 bases and J by 2 bases, and 22 bases separated the two germline ends. The CDR3 extends over 16 amino acids.

The sequence was collected from a woman in her 30s with primary liver carcinoma and hepatitis B virus infection. The chain carries TRBV29-1 and TRBJ2-3; D may be TRBD2 (5 bases). The specimen was peripheral blood. The CDR3 DNA follows: TGCAGCGCGGTGGGCGGACTGACGGATAACACAGATACGCAGTATTTT. Translation gives CSAVGGLTDNTDTQYF.